The source of this TCR beta chain is a study of shared clonotypes between healthy human individuals. TCRdb's copy holds only in-frame clones and misses some; the assay was immunoSEQ multiplex PCR. The sample records some 550,000 clones, roughly 97% being singletons. The CDR3 spans 15 residues. Germline lookup yields CDR1 LNHNV and CDR2 YYDKDF (reference sequence). The junction had 5 bases not matched to a gene; V was cut back by 0 bases and J by 7 bases. The chain links TRBV15 to TRBJ2-1, with 8 bases aligning to TRBD2. Material: naive CD4+ T cells sorted from blood. Regarding subset: CD45RA+ positively selected. This sequence was found in a woman between 25 and 40 years old in good health. The CDR3 protein is CATSRDVSGSNEQFF. In DNA, the CDR3 is TGTGCCACCAGCAGAGATGTCAGCGGGAGTAATGAGCAGTTCTTC.